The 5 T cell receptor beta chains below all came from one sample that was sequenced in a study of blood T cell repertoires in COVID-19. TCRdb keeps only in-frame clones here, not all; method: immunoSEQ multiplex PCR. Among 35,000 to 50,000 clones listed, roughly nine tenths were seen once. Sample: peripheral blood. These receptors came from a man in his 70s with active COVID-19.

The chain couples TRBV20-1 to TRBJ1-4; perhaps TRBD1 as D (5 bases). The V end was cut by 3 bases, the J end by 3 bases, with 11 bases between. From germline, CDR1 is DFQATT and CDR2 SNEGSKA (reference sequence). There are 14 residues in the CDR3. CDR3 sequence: CSASLGGSNEKLFF. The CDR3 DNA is TGCAGTGCTAGTCTGGGGGGTTCTAATGAAAAACTGTTTTTT.

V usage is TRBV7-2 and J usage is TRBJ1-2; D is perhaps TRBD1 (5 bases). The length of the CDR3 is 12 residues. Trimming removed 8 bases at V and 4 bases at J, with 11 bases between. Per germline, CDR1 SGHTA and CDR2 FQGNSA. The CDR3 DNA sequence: TGTGCCAGCTCGATGACAGCCTATGGCTACACCTTC. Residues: CASSMTAYGYTF.

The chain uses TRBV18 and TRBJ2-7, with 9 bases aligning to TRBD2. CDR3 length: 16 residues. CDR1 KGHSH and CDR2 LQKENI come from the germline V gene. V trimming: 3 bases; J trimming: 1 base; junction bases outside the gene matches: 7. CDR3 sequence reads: CASSPRSGGSSYEQYF. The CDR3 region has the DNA TGTGCCAGCTCACCCCGTAGCGGGGGATCGTCCTACGAGCAGTACTTC. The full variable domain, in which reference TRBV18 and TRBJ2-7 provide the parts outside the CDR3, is NAGVMQNPRHLVRRRGQEARLRCSPMKGHSHVYWYRQLPEEGLKFMVYLQKENIIDESGMPKERFSAEFPKEGPSILRIQQVVRGDSAAYFCASSPRSGGSSYEQYFGPGTRLTVT.

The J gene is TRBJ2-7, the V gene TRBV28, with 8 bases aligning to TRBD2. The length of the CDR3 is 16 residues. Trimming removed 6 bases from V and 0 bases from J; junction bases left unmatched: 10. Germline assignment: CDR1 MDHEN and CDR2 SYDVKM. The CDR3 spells CASSSQSTSASYEQYF. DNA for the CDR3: TGTGCCAGCAGCTCCCAATCGACTAGCGCCTCCTACGAGCAGTACTTC.

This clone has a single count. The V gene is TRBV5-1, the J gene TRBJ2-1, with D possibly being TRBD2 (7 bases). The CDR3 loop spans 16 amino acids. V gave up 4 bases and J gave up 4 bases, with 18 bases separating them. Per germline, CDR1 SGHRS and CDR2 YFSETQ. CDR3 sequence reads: CASSLNAGAEYNEQFF. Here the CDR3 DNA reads TGCGCCAGCAGCCTCAATGCGGGGGCCGAGTACAATGAGCAGTTCTTC.